This T cell receptor beta chain originates from a study of cytomegalovirus exposure and HLA in healthy donors. Primers included in the PCR were 60 Vbeta and 13 Jbeta primers. TCRdb's table, derived via immunoSEQ multiplex PCR, lists solely in-frame clones and lacks some. The table lists around 130,000 clones, roughly 8.3% of them singletons. A note on this clone: The antigen remains undetermined.

At sampling all donors were nominally healthy, likely with unrecorded immune exposures. There are 13 residues in the CDR3. Germline V CDR1 and CDR2: SQVTM, ANQGSEA. The J segment lost 3 bases and the V segment lost 5 bases, leaving 4 bases of the junction unmatched. Study outcomes and limitations: Using the classifier, cytomegalovirus status was reportedly diagnosed with high specificity and sensitivity. Later analysis identified some 16,000 TCR beta sequences associated with HLA alleles, using a false discovery rate threshold of 0.05. TCR association rates varied by HLA locus in a later analysis, with DRB1 highest and HLA-C lowest.

The rearrangement links TRBV29-1 to TRBJ2-1; TRBD2 aligns across 7 bases. Sequences were obtained from PBMCs. The source is a man aged 35-49 years in good health and CMV-seronegative. The DNA for the CDR3 is TGCAGCGTTTACGGCGGGGGCTACAATGAGCAGTTCTTC. Translating it yields CSVYGGGYNEQFF.